This T cell receptor (beta chain) was observed in a study of CD8 T cells in ankylosing spondylitis. Study-level results: Reactive arthritis synovial fluid and blood previously showed some of these motif variants. CD8+ by phenotype, disease-linked clones were relatively rare in peripheral blood. A motif of fewer than ten highly homologous TCR beta variants was seen as apparently characteristic of ankylosing spondylitis blood. Disease-linked clones reportedly concentrated significantly in matched ankylosing spondylitis synovial fluid.

As the method for making TCR beta libraries, quantitative 5'-RACE with molecular barcodes was used. One entry per CDR3 protein, called by TCRdb with MiXCR from the 5' RACE reads. Of approximately 500,000 distinct CDR3 sequences listed, roughly an eighth are singletons. This CDR3 has 13 amino acids. As to this clonotype: Its antigen is unknown.

Sample: blood, either unsorted or a sorted T cell fraction (not recorded which). The clonotype comes from a male donor with ankylosing spondylitis. The rearrangement links TRBV21-1 to TRBJ2-7. TRBV21-1 is a known pseudogene. As DNA, the CDR3 is TGTGCCAGCAGATTATTAGGAAACTACGAGCAGTACGTC. Translating it yields CASRLLGNYEQYV.